This is a list of T cell receptor beta chains from one sample in a study of beta chain features in type 1 diabetes. The protocol was immunoSEQ multiplex PCR, while the TCRdb copy is restricted to in-frame clones and leaves out a portion. The sample lists around 340,000 clones, 15% to 20% occurring once. The source material was naive CD4+ T cells from blood. These receptors originate from a woman aged 18 to 35 in good health. Both conserved end residues are part of each CDR3. The D gene is left open where the match is weak. A clone size is listed for some rows: how often the clone was seen (once, few, many), or a class if it is expanded.

NA	TRBV28	TRBJ2-7	15	few	TGTGCCAGCAGTTCCCCCGGGACTCTCTCCTACGAGCAGTACTTC	CASSSPGTLSYEQYF
TRBD1	TRBV6-5	TRBJ2-5	14	NA	TGTGCCAGCACCAAGGACAGGGCCCGGGAGACCCAGTACTTC	CASTKDRARETQYF
TRBD2	TRBV7-9	TRBJ2-3	15	NA	TGTGCCAGCAGCTCCGGACGGTTGGGCCGGGAGGGGCAGTATTTT	CASSSGRLGREGQYF
NA	TRBV30	TRBJ1-3	12	few	TGTGCCTGGAGTAGCGGCTGGGACACCATATATTTT	CAWSSGWDTIYF
NA	TRBV13	TRBJ2-7	14	NA	TGTGCCAGCAGCCAATTAGCGGAAACCTACGAGCAGTACTTC	CASSQLAETYEQYF
TRBD1	TRBV7-9	TRBJ1-5	17	few	TGTGCCAGCAGCACGGGACAGGGAGCCGTCAGCAATCAGCCCCAGCATTTT	CASSTGQGAVSNQPQHF
NA	TRBV25-1	TRBJ1-2	13	once	TGTGCCAGCAGTGAATACGGGGGTAGTGGCTACACCTTC	CASSEYGGSGYTF
NA	TRBV5-4	TRBJ2-7	15	NA	TGTGCCAGCAGCCCCGACATCCCTTCCCCCCACGAGCAGTACTTC	CASSPDIPSPHEQYF
TRBD1	TRBV5-1	TRBJ2-7	15	NA	TGCGCCAGCAGCCTCCGGGACAGGACCGCCGACGAGCAGTACTTC	CASSLRDRTADEQYF
TRBD1	TRBV30	TRBJ2-7	14	few	TGTGCCTGGAGTGTGGAGGACAGGGGGGGAAAGCAGTACTTC	CAWSVEDRGGKQYF
NA	TRBV15	TRBJ1-1	14	few	TGTGCCACCAGACAGAGAGCGGGGAACACTGAAGCTTTCTTT	CATRQRAGNTEAFF
NA	TRBV2	TRBJ2-3	13	few	TGTGCCAGCAGATCAGGGTTCACAGATACGCAGTATTTT	CASRSGFTDTQYF
TRBD1	TRBV2	TRBJ2-5	14	NA	TGTGCCAGCAAGAGAACAGGGGGAATGGAGACCCAGTACTTC	CASKRTGGMETQYF
NA	TRBV12-5	TRBJ2-1	16	NA	TGTGCTAGTGGTTTGGGGCGTGAGCGGGTATCCAATGAGCAGTTCTTC	CASGLGRERVSNEQFF
NA	TRBV12-5	TRBJ1-2	17	NA	TGTGCTAGTGGTTTGGTGCGGGGGACTGGCCATCCCGTTGGCTACACCTTC	CASGLVRGTGHPVGYTF
NA	TRBV19	TRBJ1-2	13	NA	TGTGCCAGCACCCGGGGGGCCAACTATGGCTACACCTTC	CASTRGANYGYTF
NA	TRBV29-1	TRBJ1-2	14	few	TGCAGCGTTGGCGAGGCCGGGGGGGGGTATGGCTACACCTTC	CSVGEAGGGYGYTF
NA	TRBV2	TRBJ2-5	15	few	TGTGCCAGCACCTTTCTCCGGACTGAGCAAGAGACCCAGTACTTC	CASTFLRTEQETQYF
TRBD1	TRBV7-9	TRBJ1-1	15	few	TGTGCCAGCAGCTTCGGGGACAGCTCGAACACTGAAGCTTTCTTT	CASSFGDSSNTEAFF
TRBD1	TRBV5-1	TRBJ1-5	15	NA	TGCGCCAGCAGCTCACAGGGGGATAGCAATCAGCCCCAGCATTTT	CASSSQGDSNQPQHF
TRBD2	TRBV6-5	TRBJ2-3	13	NA	TGTGCCAGCAGGACCGGGGGGGCAGATACGCAGTATTTT	CASRTGGADTQYF
NA	TRBV11-2	TRBJ2-3	14	NA	TGTGCCAGCATCCAGGGCCTCGAGGTGGATACGCAGTATTTT	CASIQGLEVDTQYF
TRBD1	TRBV7-9	TRBJ2-7	15	few	TGTGCCAGCAGCCGTGGGACAGCTCCCGGTGACGAGCAGTACTTC	CASSRGTAPGDEQYF
NA	TRBV30	TRBJ1-5	13	NA	TGTGCCTGGACCGGACAACTGAATCAGCCCCAGCATTTT	CAWTGQLNQPQHF
NA	TRBV25-1	TRBJ1-4	14	NA	TGTGCCAGCAGTGGGACTGTACGGGATGAAAAACTGTTTTTT	CASSGTVRDEKLFF
NA	TRBV9	TRBJ2-3	14	NA	TGTGCCAGCAGCGCGCGGCCCGTGACAGATACGCAGTATTTT	CASSARPVTDTQYF
TRBD1	TRBV5-1	TRBJ2-3	14	few	TGCGCCAGCAGTGGACAGGGTAGCACAGATACGCAGTATTTT	CASSGQGSTDTQYF
NA	TRBV10-3	TRBJ1-4	11	few	TGTGCCATCGGGGGGAATGAAAAACTGTTTTTT	CAIGGNEKLFF
TRBD1	TRBV15	TRBJ1-1	19	few	TGTGCCACCAGCAGAGAGGGAGCAGGACAGGGAGTATTGAACACTGAAGCTTTCTTT	CATSREGAGQGVLNTEAFF
NA	TRBV18	TRBJ1-5	14	NA	TGTGCCAGCTCACCCCCGTATAGCAATCAGCCCCAGCATTTT	CASSPPYSNQPQHF
NA	TRBV27	TRBJ1-1	15	NA	TGTGCCAGCAGTTTCGATCTTCAGGGGAACACTGAAGCTTTCTTT	CASSFDLQGNTEAFF
TRBD1	TRBV2	TRBJ1-4	13	NA	TGTGCCAGCAGAAGGACAGGCGATGAAAAACTGTTTTTT	CASRRTGDEKLFF
NA	TRBV30	TRBJ1-3	11	few	TGTGCCTGGAGTGTACTTAACACCATATATTTT	CAWSVLNTIYF
NA	TRBV2	TRBJ2-5	11	NA	TGTGCCAGCAGTATCCGGGAGACCCAGTACTTC	CASSIRETQYF
NA	TRBV9	TRBJ1-5	13	NA	TGTGCCAGCAGCATCTCAGGGTATCAGCCCCAGCATTTT	CASSISGYQPQHF
NA	TRBV11-2	TRBJ2-3	12	few	TGTGCCAGCAGCTTACTCGGAGATACGCAGTATTTT	CASSLLGDTQYF
NA	TRBV19	TRBJ2-3	11	NA	TGTGCCAGTTCCTTCACAGATACGCAGTATTTT	CASSFTDTQYF
NA	TRBV21-1	TRBJ1-2	15	NA	TGTGCCAGCAGTCCCGGGCTAGCGGCTAGGTATGGCTACACCTTC	CASSPGLAARYGYTF
TRBD2	TRBV5-1	TRBJ2-5	14	NA	TGCGCCAGCAGCGTCGATGGCGGGGGGGCCACCCAGTACTTC	CASSVDGGGATQYF
NA	TRBV7-2	TRBJ2-1	15	few	TGTGCCAGCAGCGACCGGGGTACCACCTACAATGAGCAGTTCTTC	CASSDRGTTYNEQFF
NA	TRBV15	TRBJ2-3	15	few	TGTGCCACCAGCACCCGGACTGGTGGGACAGATACGCAGTATTTT	CATSTRTGGTDTQYF
TRBD1	TRBV30	TRBJ1-2	15	few	TGTGCCTGGAGTAGGGGACAGGGAGGTAACTATGGCTACACCTTC	CAWSRGQGGNYGYTF
TRBD2	TRBV5-4	TRBJ2-7	13	few	TGTGCCAGCAGCTTGCTGGCGGGGGACGAGCAGTACTTC	CASSLLAGDEQYF